The sequence of this TCR beta chain was determined in a study of CD8+ T cells in alopecia areata. Findings and caveats of the study: Researchers reported that TCR sharing among patients proved less clear than in mice, possibly HLA-linked. Lesional scalp, especially alopecia totalis/universalis, showed higher clonality than normal scalp.

Sequencing used cDNA as its template, made by extracting RNA and reverse transcribing it. Sequencing used immunoSEQ multiplex PCR; TCRdb keeps in-frame clones, though not all of them. The sample lists some 170,000 clones, 63% occurring once. Those with alopecia areata gave lesional scalp punch biopsies and peripheral blood. PBMCs yielded sorted CD4+ and CD8+ T cells. This clone was detected a few times. What it binds is not known. The clonotype was recovered from a human donor with alopecia areata. Sample: CD4+ T cells sorted from blood, taken at week 0.

CDR3 coding DNA: TGCGCCAGCAGCTCGACCGGGACAGAACAGCAGTACTTC. It yields the protein CASSSTGTEQQYF. This chain connects TRBV5-1 to TRBJ2-7; TRBD1 matches 7 bases. The CDR3 contains 13 residues. V gave up 3 bases and J gave up 8 bases; unmatched junction bases: 8. The germline CDR1 and CDR2 sequences are SGHRS and YFSETQ.